The clone carrying this T cell receptor (beta chain) has more than one count but fewer than ten. Antigen specificity is unknown. This specimen belongs to a study of shared clonotypes between healthy human individuals. Naive CD8 cells comprised CD45RO-negative, CCR7-positively selected cells, excluding terminally differentiated effector memory CD45RA+ cells. Each sample came from a Caucasian adult donor living in Nashville, Tennessee. Germline CDR1 MNHEY, CDR2 SVGAGI. CDR3 size: 14 residues. The V and J ends lost 7 bases and 6 bases respectively, with 17 bases between them. Study-wide points: Lower generation probabilities were found for non-shared clonotypes than for those shared by all four donors.

Repertoires were generated with immunoSEQ multiplex PCR, while TCRdb's copy carries only in-frame clones and drops some. The sample includes around 700,000 clones, 92% seen only once; the top ten take about 24%. The sequencing input was naive CD8+ T cells sorted from blood. The clonotype comes from a man aged 25-45 years in good health. This sequence joins TRBV6-5 and TRBJ2-3; D may be TRBD1 (6 bases). The CDR3 reads CASTKGVEGDTQYF. The CDR3 DNA sequence: TGTGCCAGCACTAAGGGGGTAGAGGGGGATACGCAGTATTTT.